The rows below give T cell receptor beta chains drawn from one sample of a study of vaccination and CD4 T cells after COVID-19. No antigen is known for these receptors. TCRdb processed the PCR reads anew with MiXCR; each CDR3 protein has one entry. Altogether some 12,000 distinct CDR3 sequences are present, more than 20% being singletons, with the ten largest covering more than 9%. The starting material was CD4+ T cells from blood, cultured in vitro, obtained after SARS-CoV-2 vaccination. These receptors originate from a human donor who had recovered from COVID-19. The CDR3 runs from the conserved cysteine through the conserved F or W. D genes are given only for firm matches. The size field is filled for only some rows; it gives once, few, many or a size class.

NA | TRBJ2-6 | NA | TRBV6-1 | CASIRHGSGANVLTF | TGTGCCAGCATTCGTCACGGCTCTGGGGCCAACGTCCTGACTTTC
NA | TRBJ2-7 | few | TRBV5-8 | CASSRQVLLSEQYF | TGTGCCAGCAGCCGGCAGGTATTACTGTCCGAGCAGTACTTC
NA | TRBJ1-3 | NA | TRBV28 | CASSLTVGYGNTIYF | TGTGCCAGCAGTTTAACGGTCGGCTACGGAAACACCATATATTTT
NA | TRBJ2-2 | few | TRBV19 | CASSFSANTGELFF | TGTGCCAGTAGTTTCTCAGCGAACACCGGGGAGCTGTTTTTT
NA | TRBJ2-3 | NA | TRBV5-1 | CASSLVSGTDTQYF | TGCGCCAGCAGCTTGGTTTCGGGCACAGATACGCAGTATTTT
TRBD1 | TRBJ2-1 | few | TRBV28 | CASTRPGGDNEQFF | TGTGCCAGCACCCGCCCAGGGGGAGACAATGAGCAGTTCTTC
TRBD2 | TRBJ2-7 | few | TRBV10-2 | CASGTSDYEQYF | TGCGCCAGCGGGACTAGCGACTACGAGCAGTACTTC
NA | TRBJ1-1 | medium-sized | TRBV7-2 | CASSTGENTEAFF | TGTGCCAGCAGCACGGGAGAGAACACTGAAGCTTTCTTT
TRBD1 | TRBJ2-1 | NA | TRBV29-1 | CSVPGQRDNEQFF | TGCAGCGTTCCGGGACAGAGAGACAATGAGCAGTTCTTC
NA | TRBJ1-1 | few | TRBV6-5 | CASSYGEMNTEAFF | TGTGCCAGCAGTTACGGCGAGATGAACACTGAAGCTTTCTTT
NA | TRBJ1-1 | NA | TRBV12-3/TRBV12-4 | CASSGDGRRTTEAFF | TGTGCCAGCAGTGGCGACGGCCGGAGGACCACTGAAGCTTTCTTT
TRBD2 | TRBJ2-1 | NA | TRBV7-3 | CASSVTSGVSYNEQFF | TGTGCCAGCAGCGTAACTAGCGGAGTCTCCTACAATGAGCAGTTCTTC
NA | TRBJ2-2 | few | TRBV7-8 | CASSFSGPNTGELFF | TGTGCCAGCAGCTTCAGCGGCCCGAACACCGGGGAGCTGTTTTTT
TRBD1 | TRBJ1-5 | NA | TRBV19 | CASTFRQGGNQPQHF | TGTGCCAGTACCTTCCGACAGGGAGGCAATCAGCCCCAGCATTTT
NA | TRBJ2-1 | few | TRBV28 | CASSQSRPDAYNEQFF | TGTGCCAGCAGTCAGTCCCGCCCGGATGCCTACAATGAGCAGTTCTTC
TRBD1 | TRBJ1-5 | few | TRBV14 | CASSPRTGPSNQPQHF | TGTGCCAGCAGCCCGCGGACAGGGCCTAGCAATCAGCCCCAGCATTTT